This TCR beta chain was observed in a study of OX40 agonist ivuxolimab in advanced cancers. Regarding the research as a whole: Ivuxolimab was a fully human IgG2 agonistic monoclonal antibody targeting the costimulatory receptor OX40 (CD134). Intravenous ivuxolimab was administered to patients every 2 weeks at six dose levels: 0.01, 0.1, 0.3, 1.5, 3 and 10 mg/kg. Of the 50 to 55 dose-escalation patients, hepatocellular carcinoma was present in approximately 20, melanoma in approximately 15, renal cell carcinoma in 9 and head and neck cancer in 9. In the dose-escalation cohort, 65% to 85% of patients were male, and the mean age was around 60 years with a range of roughly 20 to 85. Prior anti-PD-1, anti-PD-L1 or anti-CTLA-4 therapy was permitted, and about two fifths of dose-escalation patients had received checkpoint inhibitors. Partial responses occurred in three dose-escalation patients: two with cutaneous melanoma and one with hepatocellular carcinoma. Peripheral TCRbeta sequencing was intended to test whether TCR sequence diversity was altered and clonal T-cell expansion was caused by ivuxolimab. The monotherapy dose-escalation portion (N = 52 patients) of the phase I ivuxolimab trial is reported in the paper. What the authors observed across the whole study: Antigen specificity was not determined for the clonally expanded peripheral T cells. At doses of 0.1 to 3.0 mg/kg, clonal expansion of both CD4+ and CD8+ blood T cells was observed from baseline to week 6. In the 0.1-3.0 mg/kg groups, partial responders had among the lowest normalized peripheral clonal expansion, particularly in CD8+ T cells. Low levels of normalized T-cell clonal expansion were also seen in some patients who did not respond. On average, CD8+ T cells showed more expanded clones than CD4+ T cells after ivuxolimab.

As concerns this clone: The clone's antigen remains unknown. Within one base of it there is no much larger clone, and no base qualities were kept.

Genomic DNA was isolated from the sorted cells so that the TCRbeta CDR3 region could be sequenced. The immunoSEQ Assay was used to sequence the TCRbeta CDR3 regions. TCRdb carries this immuneACCESS record with in-frame sequences only. Its versions omit some clonotypes, under half of them owing to an unresolved V gene in the studies checked, with the rest unexplained. This sample comprises around 15,000 clones, more than 70% of them detected only once. Of the sample, under 30% is held by the ten largest clones. The germline V gene (reference sequence) yields PRHDT for CDR1 and FYEKMQ for CDR2. Relative to germline, V is missing 5 bases and J is missing 3 bases, with 7 bases of the junction outside any gene match. The CDR3, from cysteine to phenylalanine, totals 15 residues. The kept DNA is CDR3 alone, 45 bases in frame from the first base. Patients with a history of autoimmune disease or receiving systemic immunosuppression were excluded from the trial. Peripheral blood for TCR sequencing was collected from all dose cohorts at baseline, on cycle 4 day 1, and on cycle 7 day 1. The samples were drawn from a first-in-human, open-label, multicenter phase I dose-escalation trial of ivuxolimab. Adults with locally advanced or metastatic melanoma, renal cell, hepatocellular, or head and neck squamous cell carcinoma were enrolled in the trial. CD4+ and CD8+ T cells were sorted separately from peripheral blood before TCR sequencing.

Sequenced material: CD4+ or CD8+ T cells sorted from blood, taken in a trial of the OX40 agonist ivuxolimab. The chain is encoded by TRBV13 joined to TRBJ2-3, with TRBD1 identical over 8 junction bases. The clonotype originates from an adult with an advanced solid tumor such as melanoma, head and neck, liver or kidney cancer. The sequenced DNA: TGTGCCAGCAGCACCCCGGACAGGGAAACAGATACGCAGTATTTT. Its protein is CASSTPDRETDTQYF.